This TCR beta chain was sequenced in a study of OX40 agonist ivuxolimab in advanced cancers. Germline V gene data show CDR1 as MDHEN and CDR2 as SYDVKM. Trimming cost V 5 bases and J 10 bases, with 12 bases left between them. The CDR3 loop spans 12 amino acids. The table came from immunoSEQ multiplex PCR; TCRdb's copy has only in-frame clones and leaves some out. The table has about 86,000 clones, 75% to 95% seen once; the top ten hold roughly 8.9%. The sequences come from CD4+ or CD8+ T cells sorted from blood, collected in a trial of the OX40 agonist ivuxolimab. This clonotype was obtained from an adult with an advanced solid tumor such as melanoma, head and neck, liver or kidney cancer. The chain carries TRBV28 and TRBJ2-4; D is perhaps TRBD1 (5 bases). Here the CDR3 reads CASSQGARIQYF. CDR3 sequence (DNA): TGTGCCAGCAGTCAAGGGGCCCGAATTCAGTACTTC. Filled out from reference TRBV28 and TRBJ2-4, the complete variable domain reads DVKVTQSSRYLVKRTGEKVFLECVQDMDHENMFWYRQDPGLGLRLIYFSYDVKMKEKGDIPEGYSVSREKKERFSLILESASTNQTSMYLCASSQGARIQYFGAGTRLSVL.